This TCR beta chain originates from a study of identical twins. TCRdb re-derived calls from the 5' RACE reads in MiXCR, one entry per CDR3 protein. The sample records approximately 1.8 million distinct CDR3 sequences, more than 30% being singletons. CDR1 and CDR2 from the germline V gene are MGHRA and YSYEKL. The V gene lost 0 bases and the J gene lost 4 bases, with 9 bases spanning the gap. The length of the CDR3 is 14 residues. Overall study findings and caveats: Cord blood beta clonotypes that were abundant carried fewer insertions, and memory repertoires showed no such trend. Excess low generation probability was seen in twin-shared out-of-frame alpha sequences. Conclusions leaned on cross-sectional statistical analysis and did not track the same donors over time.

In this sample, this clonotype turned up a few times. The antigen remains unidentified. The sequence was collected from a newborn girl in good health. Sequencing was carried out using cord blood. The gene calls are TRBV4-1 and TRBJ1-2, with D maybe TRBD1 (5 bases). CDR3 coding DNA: TGCGCCAGCAGCCAAGAAACAGGACGCTATGGCTACACCTTC. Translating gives CASSQETGRYGYTF.